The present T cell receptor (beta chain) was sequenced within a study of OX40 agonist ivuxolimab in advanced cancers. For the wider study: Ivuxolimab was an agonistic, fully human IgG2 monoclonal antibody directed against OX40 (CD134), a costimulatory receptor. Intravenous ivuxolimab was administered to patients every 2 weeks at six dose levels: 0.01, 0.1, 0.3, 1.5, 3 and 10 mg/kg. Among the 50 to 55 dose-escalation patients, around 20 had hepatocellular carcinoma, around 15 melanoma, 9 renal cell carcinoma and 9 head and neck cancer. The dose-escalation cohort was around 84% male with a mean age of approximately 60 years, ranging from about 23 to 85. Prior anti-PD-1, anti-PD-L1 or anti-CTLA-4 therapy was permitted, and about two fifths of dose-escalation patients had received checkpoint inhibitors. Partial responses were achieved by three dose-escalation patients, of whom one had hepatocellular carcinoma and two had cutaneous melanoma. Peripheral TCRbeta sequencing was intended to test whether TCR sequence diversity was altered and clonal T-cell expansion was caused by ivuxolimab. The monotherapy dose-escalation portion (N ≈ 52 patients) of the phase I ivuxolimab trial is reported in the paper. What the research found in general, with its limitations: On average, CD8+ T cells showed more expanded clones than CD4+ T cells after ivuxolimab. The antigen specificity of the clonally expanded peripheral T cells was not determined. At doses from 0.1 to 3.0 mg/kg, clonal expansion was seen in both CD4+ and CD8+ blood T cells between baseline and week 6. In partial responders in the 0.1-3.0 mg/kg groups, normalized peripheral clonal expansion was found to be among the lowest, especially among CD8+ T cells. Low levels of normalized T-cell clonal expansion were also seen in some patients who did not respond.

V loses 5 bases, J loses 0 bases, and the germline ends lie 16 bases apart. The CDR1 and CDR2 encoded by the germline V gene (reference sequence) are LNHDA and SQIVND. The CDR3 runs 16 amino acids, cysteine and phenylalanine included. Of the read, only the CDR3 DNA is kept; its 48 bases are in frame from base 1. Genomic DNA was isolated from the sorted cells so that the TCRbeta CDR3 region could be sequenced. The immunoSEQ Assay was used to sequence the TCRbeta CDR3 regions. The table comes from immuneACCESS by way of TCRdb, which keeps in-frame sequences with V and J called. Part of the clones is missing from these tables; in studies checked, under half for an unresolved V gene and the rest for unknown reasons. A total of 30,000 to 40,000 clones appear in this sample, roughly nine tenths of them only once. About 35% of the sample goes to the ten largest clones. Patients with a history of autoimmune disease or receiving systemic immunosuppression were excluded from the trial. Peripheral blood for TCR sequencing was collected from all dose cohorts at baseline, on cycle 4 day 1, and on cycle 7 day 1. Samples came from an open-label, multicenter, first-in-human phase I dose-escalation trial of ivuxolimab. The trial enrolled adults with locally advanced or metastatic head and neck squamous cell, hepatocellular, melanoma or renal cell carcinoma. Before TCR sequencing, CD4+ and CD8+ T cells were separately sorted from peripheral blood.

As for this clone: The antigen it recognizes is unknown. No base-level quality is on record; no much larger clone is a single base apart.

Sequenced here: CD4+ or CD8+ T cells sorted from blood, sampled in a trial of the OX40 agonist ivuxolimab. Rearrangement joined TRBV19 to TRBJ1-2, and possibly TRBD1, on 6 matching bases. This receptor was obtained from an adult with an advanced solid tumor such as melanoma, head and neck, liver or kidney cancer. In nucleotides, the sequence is TGTGCCAGTAGTCAGATCCGGACAGACCCTAACTATGGCTACACCTTC. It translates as CASSQIRTDPNYGYTF.